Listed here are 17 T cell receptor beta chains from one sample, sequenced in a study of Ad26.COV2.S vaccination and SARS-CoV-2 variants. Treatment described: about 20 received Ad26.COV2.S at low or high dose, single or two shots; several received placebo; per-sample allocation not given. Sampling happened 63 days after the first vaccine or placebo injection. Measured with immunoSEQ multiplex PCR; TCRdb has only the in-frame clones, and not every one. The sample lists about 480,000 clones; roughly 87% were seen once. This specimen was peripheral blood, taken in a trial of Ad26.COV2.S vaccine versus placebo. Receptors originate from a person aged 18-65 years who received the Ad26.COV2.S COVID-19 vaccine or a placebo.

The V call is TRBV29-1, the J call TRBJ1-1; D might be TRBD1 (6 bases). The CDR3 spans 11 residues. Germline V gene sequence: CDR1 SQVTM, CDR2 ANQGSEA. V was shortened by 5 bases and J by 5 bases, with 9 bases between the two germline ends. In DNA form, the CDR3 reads TGCAGCGTTACAGGGCTGACTGAAGCTTTCTTT. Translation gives CSVTGLTEAFF.

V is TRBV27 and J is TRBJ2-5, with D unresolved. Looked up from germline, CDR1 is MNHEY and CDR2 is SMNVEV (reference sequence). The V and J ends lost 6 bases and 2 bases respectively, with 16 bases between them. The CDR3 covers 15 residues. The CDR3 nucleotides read TGTGCCAGCAGCCCGGGCAGATATGGGCAAGAGACCCAGTACTTC. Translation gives CASSPGRYGQETQYF.

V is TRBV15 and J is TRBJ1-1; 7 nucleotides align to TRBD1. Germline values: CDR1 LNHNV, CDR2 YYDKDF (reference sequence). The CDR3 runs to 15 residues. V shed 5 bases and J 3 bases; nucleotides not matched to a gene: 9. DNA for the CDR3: TGTGCCACCAGCGGAAGACAGGGTAGGGACACTGAAGCTTTCTTT. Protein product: CATSGRQGRDTEAFF.

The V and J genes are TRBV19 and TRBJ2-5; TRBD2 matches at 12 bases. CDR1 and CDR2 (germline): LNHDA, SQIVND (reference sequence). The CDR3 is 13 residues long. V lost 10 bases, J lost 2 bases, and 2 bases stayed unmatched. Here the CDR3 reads CATGLAGQETQYF. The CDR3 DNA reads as TGTGCCACCGGACTAGCGGGACAAGAGACCCAGTACTTC.

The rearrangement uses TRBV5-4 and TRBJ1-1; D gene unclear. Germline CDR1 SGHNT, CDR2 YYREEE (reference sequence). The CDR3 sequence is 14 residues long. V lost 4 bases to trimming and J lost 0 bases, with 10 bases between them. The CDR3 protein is CASSPVPVNTEAFF. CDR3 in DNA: TGTGCCAGCAGCCCCGTCCCCGTGAACACTGAAGCTTTCTTT.

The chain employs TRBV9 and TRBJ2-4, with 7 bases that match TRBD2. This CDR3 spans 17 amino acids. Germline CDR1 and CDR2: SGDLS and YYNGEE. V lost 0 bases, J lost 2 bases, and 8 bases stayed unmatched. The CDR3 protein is CASSVDPLGGTKNIQYF. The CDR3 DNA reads TGTGCCAGCAGCGTAGATCCCCTGGGGGGGACCAAAAACATTCAGTACTTC.

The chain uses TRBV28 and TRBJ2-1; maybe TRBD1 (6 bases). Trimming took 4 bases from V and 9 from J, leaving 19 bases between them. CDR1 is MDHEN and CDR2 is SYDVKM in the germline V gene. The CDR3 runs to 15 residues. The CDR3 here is CASSSGTNYPIEQFF. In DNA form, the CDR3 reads TGTGCCAGCAGTTCTGGGACAAACTACCCAATTGAGCAGTTCTTC.

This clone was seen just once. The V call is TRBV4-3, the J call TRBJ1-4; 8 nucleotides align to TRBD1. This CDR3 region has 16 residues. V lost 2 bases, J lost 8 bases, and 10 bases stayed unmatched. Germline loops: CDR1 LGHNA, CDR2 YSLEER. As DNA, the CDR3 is TGCGCCAGCAGCCAACCGGACAGGGTCGGGAAGGAAAAACTGTTTTTT. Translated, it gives CASSQPDRVGKEKLFF.

CDR3 loop: CASSYPDVSYEQYF. CDR3 in DNA: TGTGCCAGCAGTTACCCCGACGTATCCTACGAGCAGTACTTC. The chain combines TRBV6-2 or TRBV6-3 with TRBJ2-7, with D unclear. This CDR3 contains 14 residues. Looked up from germline, CDR1 is MNHEY and CDR2 is SVGEGT. Trimming took 2 bases from V and 1 from J, leaving 9 bases between them.

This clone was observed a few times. CDR3 bases: TGTGCCAGCAGCGGAGTAGCGGGAGTGTCTTACAATGAGCAGTTCTTC. Protein sequence: CASSGVAGVSYNEQFF. The rearrangement uses TRBV7-8 and TRBJ2-1; 9 bases fit TRBD2. The CDR3 extends over 16 amino acids. The germline V gene has CDR1 SGHVS and CDR2 FQNEAQ. The V and J ends lost 5 bases and 4 bases, in that order; junction bases with no gene match: 9.

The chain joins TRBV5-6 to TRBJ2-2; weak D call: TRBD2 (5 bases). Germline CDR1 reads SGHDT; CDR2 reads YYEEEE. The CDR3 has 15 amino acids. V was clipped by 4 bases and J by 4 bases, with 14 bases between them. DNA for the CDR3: TGTGCCAGCAGCGGCCCCCGGGAAACCACCGGGGAGCTGTTTTTT. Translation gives CASSGPRETTGELFF.

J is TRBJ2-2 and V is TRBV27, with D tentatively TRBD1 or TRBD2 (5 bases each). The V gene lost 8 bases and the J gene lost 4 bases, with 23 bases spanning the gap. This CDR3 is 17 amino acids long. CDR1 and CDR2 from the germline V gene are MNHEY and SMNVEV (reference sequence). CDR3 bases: TGTGCCAGCGGGGGTATACCGGGACCTCCTTTCACCGGGGAGCTGTTTTTT. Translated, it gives CASGGIPGPPFTGELFF.

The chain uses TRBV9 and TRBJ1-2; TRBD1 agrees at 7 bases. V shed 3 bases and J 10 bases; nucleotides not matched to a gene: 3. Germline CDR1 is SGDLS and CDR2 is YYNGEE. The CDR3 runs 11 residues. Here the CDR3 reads CASSEGTDYTF. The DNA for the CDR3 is TGTGCCAGCAGCGAAGGGACAGACTACACCTTC.

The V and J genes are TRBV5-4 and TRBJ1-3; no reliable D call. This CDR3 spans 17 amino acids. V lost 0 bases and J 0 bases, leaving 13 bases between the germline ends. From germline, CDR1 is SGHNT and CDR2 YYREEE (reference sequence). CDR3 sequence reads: CASSLGGVLLSGNTIYF. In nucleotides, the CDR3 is TGTGCCAGCAGCTTGGGGGGTGTTTTACTCTCTGGAAACACCATATATTTT. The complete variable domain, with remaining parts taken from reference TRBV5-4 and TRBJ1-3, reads ETGVTQSPTHLIKTRGQQVTLRCSSQSGHNTVSWYQQALGQGPQFIFQYYREEENGRGNFPPRFSGLQFPNYSSELNVNALELDDSALYLCASSLGGVLLSGNTIYFGEGSWLTVV.

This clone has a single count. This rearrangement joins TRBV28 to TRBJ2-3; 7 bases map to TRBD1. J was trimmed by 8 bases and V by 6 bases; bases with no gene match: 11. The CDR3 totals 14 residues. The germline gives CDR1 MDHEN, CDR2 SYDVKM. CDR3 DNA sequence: TGTGCCAGCAGCCTCGGGACAGTCTTAAGTACGCAGTATTTT. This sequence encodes CASSLGTVLSTQYF.

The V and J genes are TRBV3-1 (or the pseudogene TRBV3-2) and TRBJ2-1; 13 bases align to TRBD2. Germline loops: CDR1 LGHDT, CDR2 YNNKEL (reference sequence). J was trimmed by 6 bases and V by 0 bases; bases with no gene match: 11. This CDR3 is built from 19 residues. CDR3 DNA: TGTGCCAGCAGCCAAGAGGGTGGTTTTAGGACTAGCGGGAGCAATGAGCAGTTCTTC. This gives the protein CASSQEGGFRTSGSNEQFF.

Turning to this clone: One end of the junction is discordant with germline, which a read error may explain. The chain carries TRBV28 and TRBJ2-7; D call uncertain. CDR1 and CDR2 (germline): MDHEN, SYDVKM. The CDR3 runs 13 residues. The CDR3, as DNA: TGTGCCAGCAGACAACCTTCGTCCCTGGCGTGGGACTTC. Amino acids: CASRQPSSLAWDF.